This record covers a single TCR beta chain. This specimen comes from a study of T cell responses to AZD1222 COVID-19 vaccine. TCRdb's table, derived via immunoSEQ multiplex PCR, lists solely in-frame clones and lacks some. This sample yields under 200,000 clones, of which approximately 94% are seen a single time; about 9.2% belongs to the top ten. V lost 6 bases and J lost 8; bases outside the gene matches: 6. CDR1 is MNHEY and CDR2 is SVGAGI in the germline V gene. The length of the CDR3 is 14 residues. This TCR was sampled from an adult in good health. The rearrangement joins TRBV6-5 to TRBJ1-6; 8 bases align to TRBD1. The input for sequencing was peripheral blood, taken on day 0 of AZD1222 vaccination. The CDR3 sequence: CASRGTGGDSPLHF. The CDR3 DNA reads as TGTGCCAGCAGAGGTACAGGGGGGGATTCACCCCTCCACTTT.